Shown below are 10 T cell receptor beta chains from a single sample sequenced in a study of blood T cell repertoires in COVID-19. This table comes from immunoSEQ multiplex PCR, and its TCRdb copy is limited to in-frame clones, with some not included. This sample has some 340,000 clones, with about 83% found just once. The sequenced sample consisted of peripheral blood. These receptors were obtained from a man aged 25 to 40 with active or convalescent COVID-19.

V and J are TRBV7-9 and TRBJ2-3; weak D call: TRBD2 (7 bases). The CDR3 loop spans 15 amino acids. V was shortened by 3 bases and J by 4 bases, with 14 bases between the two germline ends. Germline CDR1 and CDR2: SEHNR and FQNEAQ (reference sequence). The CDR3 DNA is TGTGCCAGCAGCTTCCAGGGGAGGGCCGCAGATACGCAGTATTTT. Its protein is CASSFQGRAADTQYF. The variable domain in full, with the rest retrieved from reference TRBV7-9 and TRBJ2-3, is DTGVSQNPRHKITKRGQNVTFRCDPISEHNRLYWYRQTLGQGPEFLTYFQNEAQLEKSRLLSDRFSAERPKGSFSTLEIQRTEQGDSAMYLCASSFQGRAADTQYFGPGTRLTVL.

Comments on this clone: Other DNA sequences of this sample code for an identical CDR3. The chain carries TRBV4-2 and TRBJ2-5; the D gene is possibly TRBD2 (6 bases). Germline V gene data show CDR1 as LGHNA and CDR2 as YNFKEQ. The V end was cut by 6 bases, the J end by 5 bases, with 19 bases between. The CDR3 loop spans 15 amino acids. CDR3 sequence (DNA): TGTGCCAGCAGTCTTCCTGGGACTGGGGGGGAGACCCAGTACTTC. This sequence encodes CASSLPGTGGETQYF.

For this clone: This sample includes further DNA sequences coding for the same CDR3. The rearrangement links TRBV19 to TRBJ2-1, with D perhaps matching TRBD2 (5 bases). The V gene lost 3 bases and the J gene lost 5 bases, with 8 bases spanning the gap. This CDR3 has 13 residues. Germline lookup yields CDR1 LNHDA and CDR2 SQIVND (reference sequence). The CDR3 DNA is TGTGCCAGTAGTATTTCCGGGAACAATGAGCAGTTCTTC. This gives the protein CASSISGNNEQFF.

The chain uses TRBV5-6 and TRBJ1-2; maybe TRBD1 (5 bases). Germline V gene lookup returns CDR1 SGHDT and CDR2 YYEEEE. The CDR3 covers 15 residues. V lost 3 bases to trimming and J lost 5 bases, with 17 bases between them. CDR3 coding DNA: TGTGCCAGCAGCTGGGTCGCTCAGGGATGGTATGGCTACACCTTC. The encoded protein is CASSWVAQGWYGYTF.

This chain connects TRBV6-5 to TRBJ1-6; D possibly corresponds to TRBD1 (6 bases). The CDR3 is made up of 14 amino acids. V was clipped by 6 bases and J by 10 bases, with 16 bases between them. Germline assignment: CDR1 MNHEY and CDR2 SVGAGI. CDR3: CASSGGPGESPLHF. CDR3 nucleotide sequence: TGTGCCAGCAGCGGGGGGCCTGGGGAATCACCCCTCCACTTT.

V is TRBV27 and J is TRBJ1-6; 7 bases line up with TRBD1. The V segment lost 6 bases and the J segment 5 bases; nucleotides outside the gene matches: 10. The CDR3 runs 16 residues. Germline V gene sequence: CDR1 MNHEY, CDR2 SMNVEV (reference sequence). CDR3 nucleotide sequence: TGTGCCAGCAGCCCACGGGTAGGGGGCCATAATTCACCCCTCCACTTT. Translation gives CASSPRVGGHNSPLHF.

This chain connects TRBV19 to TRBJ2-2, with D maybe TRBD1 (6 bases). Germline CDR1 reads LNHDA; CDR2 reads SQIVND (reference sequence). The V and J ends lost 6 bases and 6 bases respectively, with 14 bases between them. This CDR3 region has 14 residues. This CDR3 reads CASRPRSGAGELFF. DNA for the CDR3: TGTGCCAGTAGGCCTAGGTCAGGGGCCGGGGAGCTGTTTTTT.

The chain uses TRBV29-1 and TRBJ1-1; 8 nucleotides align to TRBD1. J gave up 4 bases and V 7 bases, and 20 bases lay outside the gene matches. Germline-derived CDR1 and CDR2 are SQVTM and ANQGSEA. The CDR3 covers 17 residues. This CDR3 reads CSAYGQGGSLRFTEAFF. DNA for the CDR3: TGCAGCGCATACGGACAGGGTGGATCCCTCCGGTTCACTGAAGCTTTCTTT.

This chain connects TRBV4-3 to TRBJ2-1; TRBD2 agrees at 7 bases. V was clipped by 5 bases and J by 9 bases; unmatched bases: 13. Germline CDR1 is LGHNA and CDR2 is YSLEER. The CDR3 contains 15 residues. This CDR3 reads CASSGPGREGLEQFF. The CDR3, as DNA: TGCGCCAGCAGCGGACCGGGAAGGGAGGGCCTTGAGCAGTTCTTC.

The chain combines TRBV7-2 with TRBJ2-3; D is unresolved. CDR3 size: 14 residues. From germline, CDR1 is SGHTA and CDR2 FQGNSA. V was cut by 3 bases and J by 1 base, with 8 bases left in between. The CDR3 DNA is TGTGCCAGCAGCTTCGACTCCGGCACAGATACGCAGTATTTT. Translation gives CASSFDSGTDTQYF.